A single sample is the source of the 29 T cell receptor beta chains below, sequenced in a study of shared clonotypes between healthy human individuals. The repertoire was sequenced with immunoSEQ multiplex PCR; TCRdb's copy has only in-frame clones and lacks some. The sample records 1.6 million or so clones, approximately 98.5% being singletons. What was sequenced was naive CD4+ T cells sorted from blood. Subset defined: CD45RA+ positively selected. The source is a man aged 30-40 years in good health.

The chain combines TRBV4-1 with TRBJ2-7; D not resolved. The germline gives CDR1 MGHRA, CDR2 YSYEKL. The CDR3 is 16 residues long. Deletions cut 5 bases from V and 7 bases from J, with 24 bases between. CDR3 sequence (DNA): TGCGCCAGCAGCAAGGGCTTCAGTACCTCAGAGTCGGAGCAGTACTTC. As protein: CASSKGFSTSESEQYF.

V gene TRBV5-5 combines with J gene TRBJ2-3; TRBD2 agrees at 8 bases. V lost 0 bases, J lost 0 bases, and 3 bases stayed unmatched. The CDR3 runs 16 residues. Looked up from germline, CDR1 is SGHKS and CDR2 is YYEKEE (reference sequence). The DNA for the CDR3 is TGTGCCAGCAGCTTGGGGACTAGCCGGAGCACAGATACGCAGTATTTT. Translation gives CASSLGTSRSTDTQYF.

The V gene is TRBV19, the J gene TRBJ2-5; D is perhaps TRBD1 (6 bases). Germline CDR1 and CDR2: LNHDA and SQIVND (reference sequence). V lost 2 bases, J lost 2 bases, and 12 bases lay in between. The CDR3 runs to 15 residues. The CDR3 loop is CASSILPTGQETQYF. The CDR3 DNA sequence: TGTGCCAGTAGTATACTACCTACAGGGCAAGAGACCCAGTACTTC.

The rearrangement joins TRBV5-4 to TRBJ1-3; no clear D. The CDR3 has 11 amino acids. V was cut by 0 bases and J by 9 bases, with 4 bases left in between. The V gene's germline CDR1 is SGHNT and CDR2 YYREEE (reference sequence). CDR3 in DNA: TGTGCCAGCAGCTTGGGTAGCACCATATATTTT. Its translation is CASSLGSTIYF.

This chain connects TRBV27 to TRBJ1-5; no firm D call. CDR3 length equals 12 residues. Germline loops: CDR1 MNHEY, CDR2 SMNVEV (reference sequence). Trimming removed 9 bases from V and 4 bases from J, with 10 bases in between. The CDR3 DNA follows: TGTGCCAGGGAGGACGATAATCAGCCCCAGCATTTT. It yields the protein CAREDDNQPQHF.

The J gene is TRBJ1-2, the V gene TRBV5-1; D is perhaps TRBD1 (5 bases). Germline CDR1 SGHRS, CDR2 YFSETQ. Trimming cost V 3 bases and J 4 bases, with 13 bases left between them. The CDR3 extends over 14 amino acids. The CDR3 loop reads CASSWGQGIYGYTF. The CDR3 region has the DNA TGCGCCAGCAGCTGGGGCCAGGGAATCTATGGCTACACCTTC.

CDR3 DNA sequence: TGTGCCAGCAGCCAAGATCAATTCGGGCACAAAGAGACCCAGTACTTC. This translates into CASSQDQFGHKETQYF. This chain joins TRBV14 and TRBJ2-5, with D unclear. Germline CDR1 SGHDN, CDR2 FVKESK. The germline V and J ends were trimmed by 0 bases and 3 bases, with 14 bases remaining between them. CDR3 length equals 16 residues.

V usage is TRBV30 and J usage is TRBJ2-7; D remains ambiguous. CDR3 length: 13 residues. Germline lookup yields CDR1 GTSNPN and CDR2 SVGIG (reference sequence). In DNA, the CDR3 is TGTGTCGCGACCCGGCGACCCTCCTACGAGCAGTACTTC. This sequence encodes CVATRRPSYEQYF. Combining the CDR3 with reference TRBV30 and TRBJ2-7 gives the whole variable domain SQTIHQWPATLVQPVGSPLSLECTVEGTSNPNLYWYRQAAGRGLQLLFYSVGIGQISSEVPQNLSASRPQDRQFILSSKKLLLSDSGFYLCVATRRPSYEQYFGPGTRLTVT.

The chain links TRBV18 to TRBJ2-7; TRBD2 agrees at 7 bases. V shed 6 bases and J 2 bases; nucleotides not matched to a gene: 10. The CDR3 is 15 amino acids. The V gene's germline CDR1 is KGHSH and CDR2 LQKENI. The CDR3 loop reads CASSSPERGTYEQYF. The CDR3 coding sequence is TGTGCCAGCTCCTCTCCCGAGCGGGGAACCTACGAGCAGTACTTC. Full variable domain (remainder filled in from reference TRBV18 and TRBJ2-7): NAGVMQNPRHLVRRRGQEARLRCSPMKGHSHVYWYRQLPEEGLKFMVYLQKENIIDESGMPKERFSAEFPKEGPSILRIQQVVRGDSAAYFCASSSPERGTYEQYFGPGTRLTVT.

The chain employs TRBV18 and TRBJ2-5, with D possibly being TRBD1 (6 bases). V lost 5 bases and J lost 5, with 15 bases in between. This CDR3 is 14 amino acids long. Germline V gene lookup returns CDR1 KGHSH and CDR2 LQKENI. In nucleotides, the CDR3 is TGTGCCAGCTCAGGCAGGGGTGTATGGGAGACCCAGTACTTC. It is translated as CASSGRGVWETQYF.

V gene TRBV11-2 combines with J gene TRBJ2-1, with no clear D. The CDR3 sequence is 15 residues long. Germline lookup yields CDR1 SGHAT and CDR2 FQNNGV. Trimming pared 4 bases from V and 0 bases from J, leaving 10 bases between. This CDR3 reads CASSSGPSSYNEQFF. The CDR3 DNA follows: TGTGCCAGCAGCTCCGGGCCGAGCTCCTACAATGAGCAGTTCTTC.

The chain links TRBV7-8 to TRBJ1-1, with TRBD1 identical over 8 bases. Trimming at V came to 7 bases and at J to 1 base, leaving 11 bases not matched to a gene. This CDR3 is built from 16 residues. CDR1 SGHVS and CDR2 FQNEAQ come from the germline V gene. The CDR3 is CASTDVAGTGNTEAFF. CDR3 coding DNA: TGTGCCAGCACCGACGTCGCCGGGACAGGGAACACTGAAGCTTTCTTT.

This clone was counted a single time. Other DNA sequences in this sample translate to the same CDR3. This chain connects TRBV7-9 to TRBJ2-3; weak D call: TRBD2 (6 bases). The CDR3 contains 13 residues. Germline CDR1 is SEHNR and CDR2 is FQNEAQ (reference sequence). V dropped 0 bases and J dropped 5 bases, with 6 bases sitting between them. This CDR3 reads CASSLAGGDTQYF. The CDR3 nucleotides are TGTGCCAGCAGCTTAGCGGGAGGAGATACGCAGTATTTT.

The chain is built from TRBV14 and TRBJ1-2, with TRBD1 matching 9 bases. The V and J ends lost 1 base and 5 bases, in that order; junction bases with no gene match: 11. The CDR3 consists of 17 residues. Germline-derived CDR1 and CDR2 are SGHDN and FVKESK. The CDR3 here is CASSQALGTGSVYGYTF. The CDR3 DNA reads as TGTGCCAGCAGCCAAGCACTAGGGACAGGGAGCGTTTATGGCTACACCTTC.

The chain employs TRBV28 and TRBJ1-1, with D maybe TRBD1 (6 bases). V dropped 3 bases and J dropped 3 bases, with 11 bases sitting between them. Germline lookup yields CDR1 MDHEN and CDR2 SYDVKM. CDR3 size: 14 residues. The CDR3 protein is CASSLAGADTEAFF. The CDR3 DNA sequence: TGTGCCAGCAGTTTGGCAGGGGCGGACACTGAAGCTTTCTTT.

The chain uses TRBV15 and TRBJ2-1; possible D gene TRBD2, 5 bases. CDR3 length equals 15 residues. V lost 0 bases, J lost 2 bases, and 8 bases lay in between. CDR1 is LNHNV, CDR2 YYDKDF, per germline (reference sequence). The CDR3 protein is CATSRDNGAYNEQFF. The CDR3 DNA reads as TGTGCCACCAGCAGAGATAACGGGGCCTACAATGAGCAGTTCTTC.

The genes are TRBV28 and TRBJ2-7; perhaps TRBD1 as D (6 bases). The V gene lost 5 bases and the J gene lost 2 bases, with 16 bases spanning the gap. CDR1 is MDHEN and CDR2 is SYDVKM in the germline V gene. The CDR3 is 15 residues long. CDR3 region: CASSTPRQAAYEQYF. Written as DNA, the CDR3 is TGTGCCAGCAGTACACCCCGACAGGCGGCCTACGAGCAGTACTTC.

The CDR3, as DNA: TGTGCCTGGAGTCCCAGAGTGGATGGCGAGCAGTACTTC. Its translation is CAWSPRVDGEQYF. The rearrangement links TRBV30 to TRBJ2-7; D is unclear. The V end was cut by 2 bases, the J end by 6 bases, with 14 bases between. This CDR3 region has 13 residues. Germline V gene lookup returns CDR1 GTSNPN and CDR2 SVGIG (reference sequence).

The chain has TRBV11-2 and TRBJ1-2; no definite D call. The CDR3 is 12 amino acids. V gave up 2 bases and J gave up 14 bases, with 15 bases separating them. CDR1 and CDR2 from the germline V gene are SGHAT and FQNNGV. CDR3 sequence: CASSLLAPDPTF. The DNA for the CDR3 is TGTGCCAGCAGCTTATTAGCCCCGGACCCTACCTTC.

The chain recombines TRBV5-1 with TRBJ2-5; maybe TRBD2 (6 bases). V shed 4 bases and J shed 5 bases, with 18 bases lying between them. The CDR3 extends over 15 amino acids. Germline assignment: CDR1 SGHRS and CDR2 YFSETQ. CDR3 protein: CASSPKGGHGETQYF. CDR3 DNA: TGCGCCAGCAGCCCGAAGGGAGGACACGGGGAGACCCAGTACTTC. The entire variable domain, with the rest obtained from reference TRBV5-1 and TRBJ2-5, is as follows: KAGVTQTPRYLIKTRGQQVTLSCSPISGHRSVSWYQQTPGQGLQFLFEYFSETQRNKGNFPGRFSGRQFSNSRSEMNVSTLELGDSALYLCASSPKGGHGETQYFGPGTRLLVL.

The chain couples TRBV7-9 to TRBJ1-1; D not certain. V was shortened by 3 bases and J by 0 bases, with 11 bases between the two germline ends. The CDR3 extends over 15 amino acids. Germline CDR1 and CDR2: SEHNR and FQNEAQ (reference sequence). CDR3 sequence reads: CASSFRQTLNTEAFF. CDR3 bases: TGTGCCAGCAGCTTTAGACAAACCCTGAACACTGAAGCTTTCTTT.

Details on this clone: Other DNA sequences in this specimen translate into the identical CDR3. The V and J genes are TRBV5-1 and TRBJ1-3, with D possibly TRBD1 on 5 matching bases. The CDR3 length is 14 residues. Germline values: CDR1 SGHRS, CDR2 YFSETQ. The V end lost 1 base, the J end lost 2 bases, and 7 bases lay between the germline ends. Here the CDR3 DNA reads TGCGCCAGCAGCTTGCGACAGCCTGGAAACACCATATATTTT. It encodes CASSLRQPGNTIYF.

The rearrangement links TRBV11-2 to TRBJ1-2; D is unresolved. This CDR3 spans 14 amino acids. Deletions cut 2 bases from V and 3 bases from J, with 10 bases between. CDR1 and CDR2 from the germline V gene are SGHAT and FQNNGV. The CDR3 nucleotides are TGTGCCAGCAGCTTATCCACAGAGTACTATGGCTACACCTTC. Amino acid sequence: CASSLSTEYYGYTF. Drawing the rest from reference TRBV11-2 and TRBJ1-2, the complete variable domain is EAGVAQSPRYKIIEKRQSVAFWCNPISGHATLYWYQQILGQGPKLLIQFQNNGVVDDSQLPKDRFSAERLKGVDSTLKIQPAKLEDSAVYLCASSLSTEYYGYTFGSGTRLTVV.

The CDR3 here is CASSDPSGAGYEQYF. The CDR3 DNA sequence: TGTGCCAGCAGTGATCCGTCAGGGGCAGGGTACGAGCAGTACTTC. This chain links TRBV25-1 with TRBJ2-7; a possible D gene is TRBD1 (6 bases). Trimming shortened V by 3 bases and J by 4 bases, and 16 bases separated the two germline ends. This CDR3 comprises 15 residues. Germline V gives CDR1 MGHDK, CDR2 SYGVNS.

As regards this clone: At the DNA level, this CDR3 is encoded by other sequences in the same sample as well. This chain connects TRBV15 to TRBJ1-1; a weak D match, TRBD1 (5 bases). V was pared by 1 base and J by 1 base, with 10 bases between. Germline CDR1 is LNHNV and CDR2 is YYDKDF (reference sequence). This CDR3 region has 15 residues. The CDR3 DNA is TGTGCCACCAGCAGAGGGGGTACAGGGAACACTGAAGCTTTCTTT. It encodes CATSRGGTGNTEAFF.

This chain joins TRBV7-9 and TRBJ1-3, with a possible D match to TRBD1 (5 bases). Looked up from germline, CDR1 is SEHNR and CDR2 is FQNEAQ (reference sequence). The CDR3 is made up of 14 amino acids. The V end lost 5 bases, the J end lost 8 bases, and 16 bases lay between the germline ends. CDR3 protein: CASSPGQGADTIYF. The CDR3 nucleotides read TGTGCCAGCAGCCCCGGGCAGGGAGCGGACACCATATATTTT.

The CDR3 DNA sequence: TGTGCCAGCAGTTTACTAGCGGGAGGGCCCGGGGAGCTGTTTTTT. This codes for CASSLLAGGPGELFF. The rearrangement links TRBV6-5 to TRBJ2-2, with 13 nucleotides matching TRBD2. After removal of 4 bases from V and 6 bases from J, the junction contained 2 bases not matched to a gene. CDR1 MNHEY and CDR2 SVGAGI come from the germline V gene. The CDR3 is 15 residues long.

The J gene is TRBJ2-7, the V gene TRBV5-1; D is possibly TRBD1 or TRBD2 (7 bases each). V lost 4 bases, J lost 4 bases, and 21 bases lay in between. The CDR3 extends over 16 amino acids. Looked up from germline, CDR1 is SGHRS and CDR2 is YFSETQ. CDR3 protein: CASSPQGGLNGYEQYF. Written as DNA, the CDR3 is TGCGCCAGCAGCCCGCAGGGGGGGCTGAATGGGTACGAGCAGTACTTC.

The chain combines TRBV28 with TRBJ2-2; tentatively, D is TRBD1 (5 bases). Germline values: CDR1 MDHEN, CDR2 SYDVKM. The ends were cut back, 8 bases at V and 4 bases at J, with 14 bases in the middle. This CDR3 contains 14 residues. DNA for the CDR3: TGTGCCAGCTTCCAGGGTGTCGTCACCGGGGAGCTGTTTTTT. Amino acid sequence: CASFQGVVTGELFF. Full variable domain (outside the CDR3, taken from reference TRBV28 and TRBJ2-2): DVKVTQSSRYLVKRTGEKVFLECVQDMDHENMFWYRQDPGLGLRLIYFSYDVKMKEKGDIPEGYSVSREKKERFSLILESASTNQTSMYLCASFQGVVTGELFFGEGSRLTVL.